The next 32 T cell receptor beta chains were all read from a single sample in a study of naive and memory T cell subsets. Points from the study as a whole: Especially in CD8 cells, naive repertoires contained a few larger clonotypes, possibly CD45RA-re-expressing memory cells.

Both TRBC1 and TRBC2 were covered by a beta constant-region primer of two equimolar oligonucleotides. Nested alpha and beta constant-region primers with the SP2 primer drove four PCR rounds on ligated cDNA. TCRdb re-called the UMI-ligation and nested PCR reads with MiXCR, one entry per CDR3 protein. The sample records under 150,000 distinct CDR3 sequences, under 25% being singletons. These receptors' targets are unknown. Sequenced: naive CD8+ T cells from blood. Receptor source: a human donor in good health.

The genes are TRBV3-1 and TRBJ2-3; D call uncertain. The CDR3 is made up of 14 amino acids. Deletions cut 1 base from V and 2 bases from J, with 7 bases between. CDR1 and CDR2 (germline): LGHDT, YNNKEL (reference sequence). Here the CDR3 DNA reads TGTGCCAGCAGCCAAGCGGAACTCACAGATACGCAGTATTTT. This encodes CASSQAELTDTQYF.

This sequence joins TRBV5-1 and TRBJ2-1; D not certain. The germline V and J ends were trimmed by 0 bases and 5 bases, with 9 bases remaining between them. The CDR3 loop spans 14 amino acids. The germline V gene encodes CDR1 SGHRS and CDR2 YFSETQ. The CDR3 is CASSLASQHNEQFF. CDR3 DNA: TGCGCCAGCAGCTTGGCTTCACAGCACAATGAGCAGTTCTTC.

The genes are TRBV6-5 and TRBJ2-7; D might be TRBD1 or TRBD2, each matching 5 bases. The germline V gene encodes CDR1 MNHEY and CDR2 SVGAGI. The CDR3 has 16 amino acids. V lost 2 bases and J lost 2, with 16 bases in between. Here the CDR3 reads CASSYAAGAVPYEQYF. The CDR3 nucleotides are TGTGCCAGCAGTTACGCTGCCGGGGCGGTTCCCTACGAGCAGTACTTC.

This clonotype was found a few times. This chain connects TRBV2 to TRBJ2-3, with TRBD2 matching 8 bases. Germline trimming cut 3 bases from V and 1 base from J; bases unmatched to any gene: 6. Germline values: CDR1 SNHLY, CDR2 FYNNEI. The CDR3 spans 16 residues. The CDR3 spells CASSDVLREGTDTQYF. The CDR3 DNA reads TGTGCCAGCAGTGATGTGTTGCGGGAGGGCACAGATACGCAGTATTTT.

This clonotype appeared a few times. The rearrangement links TRBV29-1 to TRBJ2-3; 9 nucleotides match TRBD2. Germline V lookup: CDR1 SQVTM, CDR2 ANQGSEA. This CDR3 contains 14 residues. The V gene end was trimmed by 6 bases and the J gene end by 4 bases; junction bases not matched to a gene: 8. CDR3 DNA sequence: TGCAGCGTCATAGCGGGAGTCGTCGCAGATACGCAGTATTTT. It encodes CSVIAGVVADTQYF.

This clonotype occurred a few times. This rearrangement joins TRBV28 to TRBJ2-3, with unresolved D. Trimming shortened V by 2 bases and J by 0 bases, and 6 bases separated the two germline ends. CDR1 MDHEN and CDR2 SYDVKM come from the germline V gene. This CDR3 has 14 residues. CDR3 sequence: CASSLAESTDTQYF. The CDR3 DNA sequence: TGTGCCAGCAGTTTAGCGGAGAGCACAGATACGCAGTATTTT.

V is TRBV7-9 and J is TRBJ2-5; TRBD2 aligns across 13 bases. Germline assignment: CDR1 SEHNR and CDR2 FQNEAQ (reference sequence). V shed 5 bases and J 3 bases; nucleotides not matched to a gene: 6. The CDR3 spans 16 residues. CDR3 region: CASSLYGLAGEETQYF. DNA for the CDR3: TGTGCCAGCAGCCTTTATGGACTAGCGGGAGAAGAGACCCAGTACTTC.

This clonotype was seen more than once but under ten times. The V and J genes are TRBV6-6 and TRBJ1-1; 7 bases are a match to TRBD1. CDR3 length: 13 residues. V was pared by 3 bases and J by 6 bases, with 4 bases of the junction left unmatched. CDR1 and CDR2 (germline): MNHNY, SVGAGI (reference sequence). CDR3 loop: CASSYDRVAEAFF. In nucleotides, the CDR3 is TGTGCCAGCAGTTATGACAGGGTGGCTGAAGCTTTCTTT.

The chain carries TRBV5-5 and TRBJ2-1; D perhaps matches TRBD2 (5 bases). V was cut by 4 bases and J by 2 bases, with 13 bases left in between. The CDR3 contains 15 residues. Germline CDR1 is SGHKS and CDR2 is YYEKEE (reference sequence). This CDR3 reads CASSPRRRTYNEQFF. As DNA, the CDR3 is TGTGCCAGCAGCCCCCGGAGGAGAACCTACAATGAGCAGTTCTTC.

This sequence joins TRBV30 and TRBJ2-3; D is unresolved. This CDR3 spans 13 amino acids. Germline CDR1 is GTSNPN and CDR2 is SVGIG (reference sequence). The ends were cut back, 2 bases at V and 2 bases at J, with 8 bases in the middle. Here the CDR3 reads CAWSFGNTDTQYF. The CDR3 DNA sequence: TGTGCCTGGAGTTTTGGGAACACAGATACGCAGTATTTT.

This clonotype was found a few times. The V gene is TRBV12-3 or TRBV12-4, the J gene TRBJ2-1; 8 bases match TRBD2. J lost 10 bases, V lost 3 bases, and 8 bases had no gene match. CDR3 length: 14 amino acids. CDR3 loop: CASSLGSTSDEQFF. CDR3 DNA: TGTGCCAGCAGTTTGGGTTCGACTAGCGACGAGCAGTTCTTC.

The genes are TRBV7-9 and TRBJ2-3; maybe TRBD2 (6 bases). Trimming left V 7 bases short and J 4 bases short, with 9 bases between. This CDR3 comprises 12 residues. From germline, CDR1 is SEHNR and CDR2 FQNEAQ (reference sequence). CDR3 region: CASTERADTQYF. As DNA, the CDR3 is TGTGCCAGCACCGAGCGGGCAGATACGCAGTATTTT.

This clonotype was seen more than once but under ten times. The rearrangement joins TRBV7-8 to TRBJ1-2, with 10 positions matching TRBD1. The CDR3 covers 16 residues. J was trimmed by 8 bases and V by 5 bases; bases with no gene match: 14. The V gene's germline CDR1 is SGHVS and CDR2 FQNEAQ. CDR3 protein: CASSPRGGTGAKGYTF. Here the CDR3 DNA reads TGTGCCAGCAGCCCCCGGGGGGGGACAGGGGCGAAGGGCTACACCTTC.

The chain recombines TRBV12-3 or TRBV12-4 with TRBJ1-1; D might be TRBD1 (6 bases). V lost 6 bases and J 3 bases, leaving 26 bases between the germline ends. The CDR3 runs to 18 residues. The CDR3: CASSLFGGHDGSDTEAFF. The CDR3 bases are TGTGCCAGCAGCCTGTTCGGGGGCCACGATGGGTCGGACACTGAAGCTTTCTTT.

This chain uses TRBV28 with TRBJ1-2; no clear D. This CDR3 comprises 13 residues. Trimming left V 1 base short and J 4 bases short, with 7 bases between. Germline CDR1 and CDR2: MDHEN and SYDVKM. CDR3 DNA sequence: TGTGCCAGCAGTTTATTGTCCACCTATGGCTACACCTTC. Encoded protein: CASSLLSTYGYTF.

A single count supports this clonotype. This rearrangement joins TRBV5-6 to TRBJ1-1, with 8 bases lining up with TRBD1. The CDR3 extends over 15 amino acids. After removal of 4 bases from V and 7 bases from J, the junction contained 12 bases not matched to a gene. The germline V gene has CDR1 SGHDT and CDR2 YYEEEE. CDR3 sequence: CASSALPGQDNEAFF. DNA for the CDR3: TGTGCCAGCAGCGCGCTGCCGGGACAGGACAATGAAGCTTTCTTT.

The chain links TRBV27 to TRBJ2-7, with a weak D call TRBD1 (6 bases). Trimming removed 5 bases at V and 2 bases at J, with 10 bases between. From germline, CDR1 is MNHEY and CDR2 SMNVEV (reference sequence). The CDR3 is 13 residues long. Here the CDR3 reads CASSPGQPYEQYF. The CDR3 nucleotides read TGTGCCAGCAGTCCTGGACAGCCCTACGAGCAGTACTTC.

This chain links TRBV12-3 or TRBV12-4 with TRBJ2-2; D is uncertain. CDR3 length: 14 residues. Trimming removed 5 bases at V and 3 bases at J, with 10 bases between. The CDR3 sequence is CASSPDTYTGELFF. CDR3 bases: TGTGCCAGCAGTCCCGACACATACACCGGGGAGCTGTTTTTT.

A few counts support this clonotype. This chain connects TRBV7-8 to TRBJ1-5; D gene ambiguous. Looked up from germline, CDR1 is SGHVS and CDR2 is FQNEAQ. V lost 5 bases and J 2 bases, leaving 13 bases between the germline ends. This CDR3 region has 15 residues. CDR3 region: CASSREVVGNQPQHF. For the CDR3, the DNA is TGTGCCAGCAGCCGAGAAGTAGTTGGCAATCAGCCCCAGCATTTT.

DNA of the CDR3: TGCGCCAGCAGCTTCCTTAGGGGGAATAATTCACCCCTCCACTTT. Amino acid sequence: CASSFLRGNNSPLHF. The chain is built from TRBV5-1 and TRBJ1-6; possibly TRBD1 for D (6 bases). This CDR3 has 15 residues. Germline V gives CDR1 SGHRS, CDR2 YFSETQ. V was cut by 2 bases and J by 5 bases, with 11 bases left in between.

This clonotype showed up just a few times. This rearrangement joins TRBV7-6 to TRBJ2-5; possibly TRBD1 for D (7 bases). The CDR3 sequence is 14 residues long. CDR1 SGHVS and CDR2 FNYEAQ come from the germline V gene. The V and J ends lost 6 bases and 4 bases respectively, with 15 bases between them. Here the CDR3 DNA reads TGTGCCAGCAGTGTGTACAGGGGAGGAGAGACCCAGTACTTC. This sequence encodes CASSVYRGGETQYF.

This clonotype was detected ten times or more. This rearrangement joins TRBV12-3 or TRBV12-4 to TRBJ2-1; D gene uncertain. Trimming removed 2 bases at V and 1 base at J, with 0 bases between. This CDR3 has 12 residues. CDR3: CASSLSYNEQFF. The CDR3 DNA is TGTGCCAGCAGTTTATCCTACAATGAGCAGTTCTTC.

The V and J genes are TRBV15 and TRBJ1-5; D not resolved. Germline values: CDR1 LNHNV, CDR2 YYDKDF (reference sequence). This CDR3 region has 12 residues. Trimming removed 2 bases from V and 4 bases from J, with 3 bases in between. CDR3 coding DNA: TGTGCCACCAGCAGAACTAATCAGCCCCAGCATTTT. Protein sequence: CATSRTNQPQHF.

This chain links TRBV12-3 or TRBV12-4 with TRBJ2-1; possibly TRBD1 for D (6 bases). This CDR3 comprises 16 residues. The germline V and J ends were trimmed by 3 bases and 4 bases, with 16 bases remaining between them. DNA of the CDR3: TGTGCCAGCAGTTTCGACGTCGGGACAACATACAATGAGCAGTTCTTC. This encodes CASSFDVGTTYNEQFF.

The sample holds many counts of this clonotype. This rearrangement joins TRBV12-3 or TRBV12-4 to TRBJ1-1, with 7 nucleotides matching TRBD1. Trimming took 5 bases from V and 8 from J; bases not matched to a gene: 2. The CDR3 consists of 11 residues. In nucleotides, the CDR3 is TGTGCCAGCAGTATGGACAGGGAAGCTTTCTTT. Its translation: CASSMDREAFF.

The rearrangement uses TRBV28 and TRBJ2-7; 12 bases agree with TRBD1. This CDR3 has 16 amino acids. The junction had 7 bases not matched to a gene; V was cut back by 2 bases and J by 5 bases. Germline V lookup: CDR1 MDHEN, CDR2 SYDVKM. CDR3 in amino acids: CASSLGAGQGADEQYF. The CDR3 DNA is TGTGCCAGCAGTTTAGGGGCGGGACAGGGGGCTGACGAGCAGTACTTC.

There are a few counts of this clonotype. The genes are TRBV5-4 and TRBJ2-2; no firm D call. Germline CDR1 and CDR2: SGHNT and YYREEE (reference sequence). The CDR3 covers 13 residues. V lost 0 bases, J lost 7 bases, and 7 bases lay in between. The CDR3 loop reads CASSLVGDGELFF. The CDR3 region has the DNA TGTGCCAGCAGCTTGGTCGGTGACGGGGAGCTGTTTTTT.

This clonotype was seen only a few times. In nucleotides, the CDR3 is TGCGCCAGCAGCCAAGGGGGGGACTTTTACACCGGGGAGCTGTTTTTT. This codes for CASSQGGDFYTGELFF. The chain joins TRBV4-3 to TRBJ2-2; D might be TRBD2 (6 bases). In germline, CDR1 is LGHNA, CDR2 YSLEER. The CDR3 sequence is 16 residues long. V was pared by 1 base and J by 3 bases, with 12 bases between.

The gene calls are TRBV28 and TRBJ2-7; 7 bases are shared with TRBD2. Trimming removed 7 bases from V and 0 bases from J; junction bases left unmatched: 9. This CDR3 contains 15 residues. Germline CDR1 reads MDHEN; CDR2 reads SYDVKM. The CDR3, as DNA: TGTGCCAGCACCCATAGCGGGTTGAGCTCCTACGAGCAGTACTTC. Translation: CASTHSGLSSYEQYF. Using reference TRBV28 and TRBJ2-7 for the parts outside the CDR3, the full variable domain is DVKVTQSSRYLVKRTGEKVFLECVQDMDHENMFWYRQDPGLGLRLIYFSYDVKMKEKGDIPEGYSVSREKKERFSLILESASTNQTSMYLCASTHSGLSSYEQYFGPGTRLTVT.

V is TRBV4-1 and J is TRBJ2-1; D is perhaps TRBD1 (5 bases). Germline lookup yields CDR1 MGHRA and CDR2 YSYEKL. This CDR3 comprises 15 residues. V lost 0 bases to trimming and J lost 0 bases, with 6 bases between them. CDR3 sequence reads: CASSQDDSSYNEQFF. The CDR3, as DNA: TGCGCCAGCAGCCAAGACGACAGCTCCTACAATGAGCAGTTCTTC.

This chain connects TRBV29-1 to TRBJ2-4; D unresolved. The CDR3 loop spans 15 amino acids. Germline V gene sequence: CDR1 SQVTM, CDR2 ANQGSEA. Trimming took 4 bases from V and 0 from J, leaving 13 bases between them. CDR3 sequence reads: CSVVMANVAKNIQYF. CDR3 bases: TGCAGCGTTGTTATGGCCAACGTAGCCAAAAACATTCAGTACTTC.

The chain uses TRBV25-1 and TRBJ1-2; 10 bases map to TRBD1. V was pared by 3 bases and J by 8 bases, with 18 bases of the junction left unmatched. CDR1 and CDR2 (germline): MGHDK, SYGVNS. This CDR3 contains 18 residues. In DNA form, the CDR3 reads TGTGCCAGCAGTGACCTACCTGGGACAGGGGAGAAATCTCGCGGCTACACCTTC. Its translation is CASSDLPGTGEKSRGYTF.